Listed here are 27 T cell receptor beta chains from one sample, sequenced in a study of blood T cell repertoires in COVID-19. Here immunoSEQ multiplex PCR was the method, and the copy in TCRdb shows in-frame clones only, minus some. The sample lists more than 150,000 clones, 80% to 90% occurring once. Sequencing was carried out using peripheral blood. The source of these receptors is a man aged 55-75 years with acute or convalescent COVID-19.

This clone is a singleton in its sample. The J gene is TRBJ2-7, the V gene TRBV28, with 8 bases that match TRBD2. The ends lost 5 bases at V and 2 bases at J; junction bases unmatched: 8. The germline V gene has CDR1 MDHEN and CDR2 SYDVKM. CDR3 length: 15 amino acids. The CDR3: CASSPLAGLTYEQYF. The CDR3 region has the DNA TGTGCCAGCAGTCCATTAGCGGGATTAACCTACGAGCAGTACTTC. The whole variable domain, remainder taken from reference TRBV28 and TRBJ2-7, is DVKVTQSSRYLVKRTGEKVFLECVQDMDHENMFWYRQDPGLGLRLIYFSYDVKMKEKGDIPEGYSVSREKKERFSLILESASTNQTSMYLCASSPLAGLTYEQYFGPGTRLTVT.

The rearrangement links TRBV19 to TRBJ1-5; 10 positions match TRBD1. Germline V CDR1 and CDR2: LNHDA, SQIVND (reference sequence). J was trimmed by 6 bases and V by 4 bases; bases with no gene match: 0. This CDR3 spans 13 amino acids. The CDR3 DNA is TGTGCCAGTAGTAGGACAGGGGGTCAGCCCCAGCATTTT. It specifies CASSRTGGQPQHF.

The chain combines TRBV10-3 with TRBJ1-5; D is possibly TRBD1 (6 bases). This CDR3 has 17 amino acids. The germline V and J ends were trimmed by 0 bases and 0 bases, with 12 bases remaining between them. Germline V gene lookup returns CDR1 ENHRY and CDR2 SYGVKD. The CDR3, as DNA: TGTGCCATCAGTGAGTCGTTAAGACAGGTTAGCAATCAGCCCCAGCATTTT. Translated, it gives CAISESLRQVSNQPQHF.

This clone was seen only once. V usage is TRBV27 and J usage is TRBJ2-7; D might be TRBD1 (5 bases). The V and J ends lost 5 bases and 5 bases respectively, with 16 bases between them. Germline CDR1 reads MNHEY; CDR2 reads SMNVEV (reference sequence). The CDR3 runs 14 residues. The CDR3 reads CASSPLDKLDEQYF. For the CDR3, the DNA is TGTGCCAGCAGTCCCTTGGACAAGCTAGACGAGCAGTACTTC.

This clone has just one count. The rearrangement links TRBV28 to TRBJ1-5; 9 nucleotides align to TRBD1. Per the germline V gene, CDR1 is MDHEN and CDR2 is SYDVKM. This CDR3 comprises 15 residues. V lost 3 bases, J lost 3 bases, and 3 bases stayed unmatched. The CDR3 here is CASSLGTGYNQPQHF. CDR3 coding DNA: TGTGCCAGCAGTTTGGGGACAGGGTACAATCAGCCCCAGCATTTT.

In its sample, this clone was seen once. CDR3 bases: TGTGCCATCAGTGCACAGGGATCCAACTATGGCTACACCTTC. Its translation is CAISAQGSNYGYTF. V usage is TRBV10-3 and J usage is TRBJ1-2, with TRBD1 as a possible D gene (6 bases). Trimming left V 4 bases short and J 2 bases short, with 11 bases between. The CDR3 consists of 14 residues. Germline lookup yields CDR1 ENHRY and CDR2 SYGVKD.

V and J are TRBV3-1 (or the pseudogene TRBV3-2) and TRBJ1-3, with D maybe TRBD1 (5 bases). There are 16 residues in the CDR3. The V end was cut by 5 bases, the J end by 0 bases, with 14 bases between. Germline V gives CDR1 LGHDT, CDR2 YNNKEL (reference sequence). The CDR3 nucleotides read TGTGCCAGCAGCGCGGGACCCCCTGCCTCTGGAAACACCATATATTTT. This encodes CASSAGPPASGNTIYF.

The rearrangement links TRBV5-5 to TRBJ2-1, with no clear D. The ends were cut back, 0 bases at V and 13 bases at J, with 17 bases in the middle. This CDR3 spans 14 amino acids. Germline V CDR1 and CDR2: SGHKS, YYEKEE (reference sequence). CDR3 residues: CASSLAPRGSSQFF. In DNA form, the CDR3 reads TGTGCCAGCAGCTTGGCCCCCCGTGGCAGTTCCCAGTTCTTC.

The J gene is TRBJ1-2, the V gene TRBV18; D is possibly TRBD1 (6 bases). Germline CDR1 and CDR2: KGHSH and LQKENI. The CDR3 consists of 15 residues. Trimming left V 4 bases short and J 7 bases short, with 19 bases between. The CDR3 spells CASSHGVQGMRGYTF. The DNA of the CDR3 is TGTGCCAGCTCACACGGGGTCCAGGGGATGCGTGGCTACACCTTC.

The V and J genes are TRBV18 and TRBJ2-3; 12 nucleotides match TRBD2. V dropped 4 bases and J dropped 6; count of bases not matched to a gene: 8. The germline V gene has CDR1 KGHSH and CDR2 LQKENI. There are 16 residues in the CDR3. The CDR3 sequence: CASSRLAGAVGDTQYF. DNA of the CDR3: TGTGCCAGCTCACGACTAGCGGGAGCGGTGGGGGATACGCAGTATTTT.

The chain uses TRBV7-9 and TRBJ2-7, with 8 positions matching TRBD1. The CDR3 length is 12 residues. V trimming: 3 bases; J trimming: 12 bases; junction bases outside the gene matches: 7. CDR1 is SEHNR and CDR2 is FQNEAQ in the germline V gene (reference sequence). CDR3 loop: CASSFTDRAPYF. In DNA, the CDR3 is TGTGCCAGCAGCTTTACGGACAGGGCTCCGTACTTC. The full variable domain, with the rest looked up from reference TRBV7-9 and TRBJ2-7, is DTGVSQNPRHKITKRGQNVTFRCDPISEHNRLYWYRQTLGQGPEFLTYFQNEAQLEKSRLLSDRFSAERPKGSFSTLEIQRTEQGDSAMYLCASSFTDRAPYFGPGTRLTVT.

This chain joins TRBV11-2 and TRBJ2-1, with 11 bases fitting TRBD2. The CDR3 runs to 15 residues. Germline V gives CDR1 SGHAT, CDR2 FQNNGV. V lost 0 bases and J lost 12; bases outside the gene matches: 7. Written as DNA, the CDR3 is TGTGCCAGCAGCTTAGATCTAGCGGGAGGCATTGTGCAGTTCTTC. This codes for CASSLDLAGGIVQFF.

This chain connects TRBV27 to TRBJ1-3; 7 nucleotides agree with TRBD1. Trimming removed 5 bases from V and 2 bases from J; junction bases left unmatched: 9. The CDR3 has 16 amino acids. The germline CDR1 and CDR2 sequences are MNHEY and SMNVEV (reference sequence). CDR3 nucleotides: TGTGCCAGCAGTGTCCGACAGGGCGGCCCTGGAAACACCATATATTTT. This translates into CASSVRQGGPGNTIYF.

This clone was seen ten or more times. The V call is TRBV18, the J call TRBJ2-7; 10 nucleotides agree with TRBD2. CDR1 and CDR2 (germline): KGHSH, LQKENI. V lost 3 bases to trimming and J lost 5 bases; unmatched junction nucleotides: 19. The CDR3 has 19 amino acids. The DNA for the CDR3 is TGTGCCAGCTCACCTGGACAGGGAACGTCTAGCGGGAGAACGAACGAGCAGTACTTC. This codes for CASSPGQGTSSGRTNEQYF.

The V and J genes are TRBV2 and TRBJ2-3; 7 nucleotides match TRBD2. After removal of 8 bases from V and 4 bases from J, the junction contained 6 bases not matched to a gene. CDR1 is SNHLY, CDR2 FYNNEI, per germline. This CDR3 contains 13 residues. CDR3 residues: CASVWRESDTQYF. The CDR3 coding sequence is TGTGCCAGCGTTTGGCGGGAGTCAGATACGCAGTATTTT.

The rearrangement joins TRBV11-2 to TRBJ1-4; D gene unclear. Trimming stripped 4 bases from V and 4 bases from J, with 7 bases between. The germline V gene has CDR1 SGHAT and CDR2 FQNNGV. CDR3 length equals 13 residues. CDR3 in DNA: TGTGCCAGCAGCTCCCAGATTAATGAAAAACTGTTTTTT. Translation: CASSSQINEKLFF.

The chain joins TRBV19 to TRBJ1-1; 7 bases align to TRBD1. The V gene end was trimmed by 7 bases and the J gene end by 0 bases; junction bases not matched to a gene: 2. The CDR3 spans 13 residues. Germline-derived CDR1 and CDR2 are LNHDA and SQIVND (reference sequence). CDR3 DNA sequence: TGTGCCAGTAAGGGGGCGATGAACACTGAAGCTTTCTTT. This translates into CASKGAMNTEAFF.

The chain uses TRBV9 and TRBJ1-4, with D unresolved. The CDR3 runs to 13 residues. CDR1 and CDR2 from the germline V gene are SGDLS and YYNGEE. The ends were cut back, 3 bases at V and 8 bases at J, with 11 bases in the middle. The CDR3 sequence is CASSGPGYEKLFF. DNA for the CDR3: TGTGCCAGCAGCGGCCCGGGATACGAAAAACTGTTTTTT.

The J gene is TRBJ2-5, the V gene TRBV5-1; 11 nucleotides match TRBD2. This CDR3 spans 17 amino acids. Per the germline V gene, CDR1 is SGHRS and CDR2 is YFSETQ. V was pared by 0 bases and J by 2 bases, with 6 bases of the junction left unmatched. CDR3 amino acids: CASSLVVVAGGQETQYF. The CDR3, as DNA: TGCGCCAGCAGCTTGGTGGTGGTAGCGGGAGGGCAAGAGACCCAGTACTTC.

V gene TRBV7-6 combines with J gene TRBJ1-1; no clear D gene. The germline CDR1 and CDR2 sequences are SGHVS and FNYEAQ. The V and J ends lost 1 base and 0 bases respectively, with 12 bases between them. The CDR3 contains 16 residues. The CDR3, as DNA: TGTGCCAGCAGCTTAGAAGTGGGCAGCCTGAACACTGAAGCTTTCTTT. The encoded protein is CASSLEVGSLNTEAFF.

The V gene is TRBV7-8, the J gene TRBJ1-1; TRBD1 might be the D (6 bases). This CDR3 is built from 16 residues. Germline V gene data show CDR1 as SGHVS and CDR2 as FQNEAQ. Between the trimmed V and J ends, which lost 5 bases and 1 base, there was a span of 17 bases. In DNA, the CDR3 is TGTGCCAGCAGCGAAGTTGCAGGGGCTACGAACACTGAAGCTTTCTTT. Residues: CASSEVAGATNTEAFF. The full variable domain, completed using reference TRBV7-8 and TRBJ1-1, is GAGVSQSPRYKVAKRGQDVALRCDPISGHVSLFWYQQALGQGPEFLTYFQNEAQLDKSGLPSDRFFAERPEGSVSTLKIQRTQQEDSAVYLCASSEVAGATNTEAFFGQGTRLTVV.

This chain links TRBV11-2 with TRBJ2-1; D is unresolved. Germline V gene lookup returns CDR1 SGHAT and CDR2 FQNNGV. This CDR3 has 17 amino acids. With 3 bases removed from V and 5 bases from J, the gap between germline ends came to 20 bases. For the CDR3, the DNA is TGTGCCAGCAGCTTTATCTGGAGCGCCGAAAGTGACAATGAGCAGTTCTTC. Translation gives CASSFIWSAESDNEQFF. The full variable domain, in which reference TRBV11-2 and TRBJ2-1 provide the parts outside the CDR3, is EAGVAQSPRYKIIEKRQSVAFWCNPISGHATLYWYQQILGQGPKLLIQFQNNGVVDDSQLPKDRFSAERLKGVDSTLKIQPAKLEDSAVYLCASSFIWSAESDNEQFFGPGTRLTVL.

For the CDR3, the DNA is TGCGCCAGCAGTATGACTAGCGGGAGCTACAATGAGCAGTTCTTC. Residues: CASSMTSGSYNEQFF. The chain employs TRBV5-1 and TRBJ2-1; 12 nucleotides match TRBD2. J was trimmed by 3 bases and V by 5 bases; bases with no gene match: 3. This CDR3 has 15 residues. Germline lookup yields CDR1 SGHRS and CDR2 YFSETQ.

This chain joins TRBV19 and TRBJ1-4; 8 bases line up with TRBD1. From germline, CDR1 is LNHDA and CDR2 SQIVND (reference sequence). Trimming cost V 0 bases and J 8 bases; bases outside gene matches: 5. CDR3 length: 15 residues. The CDR3 protein is CASSIEDRAEEKLFF. CDR3 sequence (DNA): TGTGCCAGTAGTATAGAGGACAGGGCGGAAGAAAAACTGTTTTTT.

The chain is built from TRBV7-2 and TRBJ1-2; D not certain. V gave up 5 bases and J gave up 4 bases, with 11 bases separating them. Germline assignment: CDR1 SGHTA and CDR2 FQGNSA. This CDR3 is built from 13 residues. The CDR3, as DNA: TGTGCCAGCAGCCCCCGGGTAGGCTATGGCTACACCTTC. It is translated as CASSPRVGYGYTF.

The chain employs TRBV12-3 or TRBV12-4 and TRBJ2-3; D gene ambiguous. The V gene lost 5 bases and the J gene lost 7 bases, with 13 bases spanning the gap. This CDR3 spans 13 amino acids. CDR3 region: CASSGPAGNTQYF. In nucleotides, the CDR3 is TGTGCCAGCAGTGGGCCCGCAGGAAATACGCAGTATTTT.

The chain is built from TRBV30 and TRBJ1-2, with a weak D call TRBD1 (6 bases). CDR1 is GTSNPN, CDR2 SVGIG, per germline (reference sequence). The length of the CDR3 is 12 residues. The CDR3 here is CAGGGPPYGYTF. The CDR3 coding sequence is TGTGCTGGGGGCGGACCCCCATATGGCTACACCTTC.